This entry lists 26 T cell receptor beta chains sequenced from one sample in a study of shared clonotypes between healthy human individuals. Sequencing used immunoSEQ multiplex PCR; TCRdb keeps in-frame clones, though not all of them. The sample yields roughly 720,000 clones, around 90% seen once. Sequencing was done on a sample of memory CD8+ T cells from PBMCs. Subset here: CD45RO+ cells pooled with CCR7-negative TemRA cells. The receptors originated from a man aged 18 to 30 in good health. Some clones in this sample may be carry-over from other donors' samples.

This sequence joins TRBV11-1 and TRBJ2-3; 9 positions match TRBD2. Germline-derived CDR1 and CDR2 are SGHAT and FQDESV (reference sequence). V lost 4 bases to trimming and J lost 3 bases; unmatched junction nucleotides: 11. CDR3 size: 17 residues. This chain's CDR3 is CASSSYGAGGWTDTQYF. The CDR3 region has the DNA TGTGCCAGCAGCTCCTATGGAGCGGGAGGTTGGACAGATACGCAGTATTTT.

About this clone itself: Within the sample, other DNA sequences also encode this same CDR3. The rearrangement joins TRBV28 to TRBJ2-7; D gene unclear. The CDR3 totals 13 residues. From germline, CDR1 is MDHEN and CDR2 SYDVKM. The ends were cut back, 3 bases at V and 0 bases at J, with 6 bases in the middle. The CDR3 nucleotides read TGTGCCAGCAGTTTCGGGCTCTCCTACGAGCAGTACTTC. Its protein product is CASSFGLSYEQYF.

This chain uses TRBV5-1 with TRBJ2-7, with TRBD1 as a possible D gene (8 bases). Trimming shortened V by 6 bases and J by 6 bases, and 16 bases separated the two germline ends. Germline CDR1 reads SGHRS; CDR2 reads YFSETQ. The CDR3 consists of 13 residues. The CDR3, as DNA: TGCGCCAGCACCGAGACAGGGGAGGGCGAGCAGTACTTC. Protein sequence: CASTETGEGEQYF.

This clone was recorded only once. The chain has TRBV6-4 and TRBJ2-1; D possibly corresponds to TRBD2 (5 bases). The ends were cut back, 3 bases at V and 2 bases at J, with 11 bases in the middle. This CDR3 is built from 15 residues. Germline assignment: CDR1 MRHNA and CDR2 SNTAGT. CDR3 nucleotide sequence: TGTGCCAGCAGTGAATCGAGCGGCCCCTACAATGAGCAGTTCTTC. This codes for CASSESSGPYNEQFF.

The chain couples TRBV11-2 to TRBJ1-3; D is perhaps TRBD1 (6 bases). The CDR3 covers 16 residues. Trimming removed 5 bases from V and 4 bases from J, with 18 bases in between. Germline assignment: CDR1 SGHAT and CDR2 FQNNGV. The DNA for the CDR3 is TGTGCCAGCAGCCTTACAGGGACTAAATTCGGAAACACCATATATTTT. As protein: CASSLTGTKFGNTIYF.

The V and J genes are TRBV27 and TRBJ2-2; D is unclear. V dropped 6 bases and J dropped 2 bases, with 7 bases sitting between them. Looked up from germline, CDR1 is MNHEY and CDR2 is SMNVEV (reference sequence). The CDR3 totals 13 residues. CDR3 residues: CASRGRNTGELFF. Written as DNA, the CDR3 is TGTGCCAGCAGAGGGCGAAACACCGGGGAGCTGTTTTTT.

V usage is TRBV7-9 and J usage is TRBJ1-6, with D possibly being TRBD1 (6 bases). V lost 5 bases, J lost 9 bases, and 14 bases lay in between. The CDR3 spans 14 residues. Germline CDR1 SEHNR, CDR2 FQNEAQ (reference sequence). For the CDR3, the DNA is TGTGCCAGCAGCGAGGGGGGAAGGGTTTCACCCCTCCACTTT. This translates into CASSEGGRVSPLHF. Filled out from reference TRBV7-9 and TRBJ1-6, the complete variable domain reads DTGVSQNPRHKITKRGQNVTFRCDPISEHNRLYWYRQTLGQGPEFLTYFQNEAQLEKSRLLSDRFSAERPKGSFSTLEIQRTEQGDSAMYLCASSEGGRVSPLHFGNGTRLTVT.

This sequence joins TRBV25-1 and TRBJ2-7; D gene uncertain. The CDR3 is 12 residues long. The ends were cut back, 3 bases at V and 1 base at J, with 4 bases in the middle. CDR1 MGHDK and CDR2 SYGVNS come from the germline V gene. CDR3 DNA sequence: TGTGCCAGCAGTGACCAGTCCTACGAGCAGTACTTC. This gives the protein CASSDQSYEQYF.

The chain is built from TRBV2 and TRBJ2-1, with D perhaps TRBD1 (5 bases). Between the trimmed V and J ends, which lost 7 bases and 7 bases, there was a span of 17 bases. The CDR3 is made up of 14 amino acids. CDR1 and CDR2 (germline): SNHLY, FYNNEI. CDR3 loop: CASTSPAGQNEQFF. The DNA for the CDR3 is TGTGCCAGCACCTCCCCGGCAGGGCAGAATGAGCAGTTCTTC.

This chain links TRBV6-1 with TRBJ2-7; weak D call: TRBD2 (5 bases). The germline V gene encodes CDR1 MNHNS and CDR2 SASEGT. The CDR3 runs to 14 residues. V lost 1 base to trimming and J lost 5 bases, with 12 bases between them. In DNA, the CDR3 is TGTGCCAGCAGTGAAGGGGAGCAGGCCCACGAGCAGTACTTC. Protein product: CASSEGEQAHEQYF.

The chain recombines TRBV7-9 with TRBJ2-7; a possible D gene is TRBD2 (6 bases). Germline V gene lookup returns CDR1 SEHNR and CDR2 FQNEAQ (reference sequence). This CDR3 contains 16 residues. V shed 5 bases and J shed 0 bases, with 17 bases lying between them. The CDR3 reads CASSGPLAILSYEQYF. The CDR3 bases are TGTGCCAGCAGCGGACCCCTAGCGATCCTCTCCTACGAGCAGTACTTC.

CDR3 loop: CASSWYDSYEQYF. In DNA form, the CDR3 reads TGTGCCAGTAGTTGGTACGACTCGTACGAGCAGTACTTC. The chain combines TRBV19 with TRBJ2-7; no clear D gene. Germline CDR1 and CDR2: LNHDA and SQIVND (reference sequence). Trimming cost V 5 bases and J 4 bases, with 12 bases left between them. This CDR3 region has 13 residues.

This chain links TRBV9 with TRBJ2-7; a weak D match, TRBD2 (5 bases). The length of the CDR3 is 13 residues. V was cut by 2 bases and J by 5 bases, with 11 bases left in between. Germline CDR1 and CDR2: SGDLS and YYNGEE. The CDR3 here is CASSVYTADEQYF. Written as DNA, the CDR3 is TGTGCCAGCAGCGTTTACACAGCGGACGAGCAGTACTTC.

The CDR3 protein is CASSIGWGREYEQYF. The CDR3 DNA follows: TGTGCCAGTAGTATAGGATGGGGCCGAGAATACGAGCAGTACTTC. The chain uses TRBV19 and TRBJ2-7; D is possibly TRBD1 (5 bases). V gave up 1 base and J gave up 4 bases, with 14 bases separating them. The CDR3 totals 15 residues. CDR1 is LNHDA, CDR2 SQIVND, per germline (reference sequence).

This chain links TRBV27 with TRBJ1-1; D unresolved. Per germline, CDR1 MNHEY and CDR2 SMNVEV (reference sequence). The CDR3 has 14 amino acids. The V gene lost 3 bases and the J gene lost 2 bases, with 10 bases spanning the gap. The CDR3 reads CASSFLADNTEAFF. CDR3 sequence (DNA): TGTGCCAGCAGTTTTTTAGCCGATAACACTGAAGCTTTCTTT.

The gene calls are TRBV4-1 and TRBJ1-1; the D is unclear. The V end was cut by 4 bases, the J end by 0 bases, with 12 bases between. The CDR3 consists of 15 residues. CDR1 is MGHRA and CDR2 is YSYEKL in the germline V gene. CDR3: CASSRSTDMNTEAFF. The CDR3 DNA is TGCGCCAGCAGCCGGAGCACAGACATGAACACTGAAGCTTTCTTT.

The CDR3, as DNA: TGTGCCATCAGTGAGTTACTAGCGGGAGGAGAGTCTAAGTTCTTC. Its translation: CAISELLAGGESKFF. The chain couples TRBV10-3 to TRBJ2-1; 12 bases fit TRBD2. This CDR3 spans 15 amino acids. CDR1 is ENHRY and CDR2 is SYGVKD in the germline V gene. V lost 1 base and J lost 14; bases outside the gene matches: 9.

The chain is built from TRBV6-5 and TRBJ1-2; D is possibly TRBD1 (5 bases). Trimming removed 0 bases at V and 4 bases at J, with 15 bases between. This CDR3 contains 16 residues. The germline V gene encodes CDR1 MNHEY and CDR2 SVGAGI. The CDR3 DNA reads TGTGCCAGCAGTTACTCGAAAGTGGGGACGATCTATGGCTACACCTTC. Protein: CASSYSKVGTIYGYTF.

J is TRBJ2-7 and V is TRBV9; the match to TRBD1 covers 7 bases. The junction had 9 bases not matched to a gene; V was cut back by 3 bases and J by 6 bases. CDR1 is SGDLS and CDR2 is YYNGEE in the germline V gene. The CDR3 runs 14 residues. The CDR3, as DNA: TGTGCCAGCAGCGCTGGGACAGTCTCGGGCGAGCAGTACTTC. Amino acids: CASSAGTVSGEQYF.

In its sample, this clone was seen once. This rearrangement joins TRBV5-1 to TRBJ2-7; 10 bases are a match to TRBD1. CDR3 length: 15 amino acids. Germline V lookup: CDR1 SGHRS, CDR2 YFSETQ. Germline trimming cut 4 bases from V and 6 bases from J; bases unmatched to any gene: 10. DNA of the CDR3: TGCGCCAGCAGCGGTTGGGGGGACAGGGGTCCCGAGCAGTACTTC. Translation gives CASSGWGDRGPEQYF.

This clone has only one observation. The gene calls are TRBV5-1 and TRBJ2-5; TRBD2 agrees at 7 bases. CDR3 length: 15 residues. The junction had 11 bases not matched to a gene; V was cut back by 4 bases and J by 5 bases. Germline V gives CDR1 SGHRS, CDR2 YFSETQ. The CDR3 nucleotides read TGCGCCAGCAGCCGCTGGGCGGCCGGGGGGGAGACCCAGTACTTC. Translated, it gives CASSRWAAGGETQYF.

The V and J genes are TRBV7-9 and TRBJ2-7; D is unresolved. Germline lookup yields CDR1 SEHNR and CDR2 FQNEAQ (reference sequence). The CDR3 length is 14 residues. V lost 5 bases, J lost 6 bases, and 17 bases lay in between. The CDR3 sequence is CASSQAFGSPEQYF. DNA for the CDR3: TGTGCCAGCAGCCAAGCATTTGGTTCTCCCGAGCAGTACTTC.

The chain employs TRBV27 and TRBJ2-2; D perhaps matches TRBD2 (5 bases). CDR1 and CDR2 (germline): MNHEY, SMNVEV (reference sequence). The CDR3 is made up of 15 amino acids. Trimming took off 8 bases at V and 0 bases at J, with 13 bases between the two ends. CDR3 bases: TGTGCCAGCGCGACCCGGGGTGCGAACACCGGGGAGCTGTTTTTT. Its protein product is CASATRGANTGELFF.

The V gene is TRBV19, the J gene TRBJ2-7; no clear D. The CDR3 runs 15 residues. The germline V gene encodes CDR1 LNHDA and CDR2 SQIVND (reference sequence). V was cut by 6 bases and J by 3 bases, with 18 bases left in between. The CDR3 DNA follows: TGTGCCAGTAGCTCCCGGGCTCAGAGCATCTACGAGCAGTACTTC. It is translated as CASSSRAQSIYEQYF.

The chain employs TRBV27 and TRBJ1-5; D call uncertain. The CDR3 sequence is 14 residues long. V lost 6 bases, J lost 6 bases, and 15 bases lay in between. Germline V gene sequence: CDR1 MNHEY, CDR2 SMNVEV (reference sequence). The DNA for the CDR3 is TGTGCCAGCAGCGAGGAGGGAAAGAGTCAGCCCCAGCATTTT. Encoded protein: CASSEEGKSQPQHF.

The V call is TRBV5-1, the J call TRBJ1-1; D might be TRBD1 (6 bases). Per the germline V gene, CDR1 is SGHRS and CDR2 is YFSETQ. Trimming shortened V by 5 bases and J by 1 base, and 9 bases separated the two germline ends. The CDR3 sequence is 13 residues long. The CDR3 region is CASRGGPNTEAFF. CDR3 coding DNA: TGCGCCAGCAGGGGGGGCCCGAACACTGAAGCTTTCTTT.